This section outlines one TCR beta chain sequence together with its context. Antigen: not known. The sample comes from a study of identical twins. Findings and limits, study-wide: While abundant cord blood beta clonotypes carried fewer insertions, memory repertoires showed no such pattern. Beta out-of-frame sequences displayed a weaker excess of sharing between twins.

A template switching step contributed a universal primer site, while unique molecular identifiers were present in the cDNA. TCRdb ran MiXCR on the 5' RACE reads and lists one entry per CDR3 protein. The sample lists about 1.7 million distinct CDR3 sequences; under 35% were seen once. The junction had 4 bases not matched to a gene; V was cut back by 0 bases and J by 9 bases. Germline values: CDR1 SGDLS, CDR2 YYNGEE. The CDR3 is 15 residues long. The specimen sequenced was cord blood. This TCR was recovered from a newborn girl in good health. The chain links TRBV9 to TRBJ1-6, with 9 bases identical to TRBD1. In nucleotides, the CDR3 is TGTGCCAGCAGCGTAGCTGGACAGGGGATTTCACCCCTCCACTTT. The encoded protein is CASSVAGQGISPLHF.